This entry is about one TCR beta chain. The junction does not match germline at one end; this may be a read error. This record comes from a study of sequential checkpoint blockade in melanoma. Background on the study: Patients were randomized 1:1 to nivolumab-then-ipilimumab or ipilimumab-then-nivolumab first-line. Maintenance nivolumab came after either treatment sequence.

Sequenced by immunoSEQ multiplex PCR; TCRdb stores in-frame clones only, minus some. The repertoire holds over 15,000 clones, with about 80% as singletons. Germline CDR1 SSHAT, CDR2 FNYEAQ (reference sequence). The CDR3 loop spans 16 amino acids. Treatment meaning: randomized to nivolumab then ipilimumab (arm A) or the reverse (arm B). DNA-damaging chemotherapy had not been given to any patient beforehand. Live CD3+CD8+ CD19− CD56− cells were sorted from PBMCs. The rearrangement joins TRBV7-7 to TRBJ2-7; 8 bases map to TRBD1. Material: CD8+ T cells sorted from blood (inferred from file names), obtained from a patient given nivolumab and ipilimumab in sequence. The origin of this receptor is a human donor with melanoma. CDR3 sequence: CASSLDVGTGSGEQYF. DNA of the CDR3: TGTGCTAGCAGCTTAGATGTAGGGACAGGTTCGGGCGAGCAGTACTTC. The full variable domain, completed using reference TRBV7-7 and TRBJ2-7, is GAGVSQSPRYKVTKRGQDVTLRCDPISSHATLYWYQQALGQGPEFLTYFNYEAQPDKSGLPSDRFSAERPEGSISTLTIQRTEQRDSAMYRCASSLDVGTGSGEQYFGPGTRLTVT.